Listed below are T cell receptor beta chains from one sample, sequenced in a study of sequential checkpoint blockade in melanoma. Assay used: immunoSEQ multiplex PCR; TCRdb lists only in-frame clones, some missing. The repertoire holds over 8,000 clones, with more than 55% as singletons. This material consisted of CD8+ T cells sorted from blood (inferred from file names), taken from a patient given nivolumab and ipilimumab in sequence. The receptors stem from a human patient with melanoma. Some clones in this sample may be carry-over from other donors' samples. Both conserved end residues are trimmed from each CDR3. Each record gives: J gene, V gene, CDR3 protein.

TRBJ1-2 | TRBV11-2 | ASSAGAHGYT
TRBJ1-6 | TRBV19 | ASSTGTVYSPLH
TRBJ2-1 | TRBV5-1 | ASSLAGGHSNEQF
TRBJ1-4 | TRBV5-1 | ASSSRLLQGQHEKLF
TRBJ2-7 | TRBV4-3 | ASSPGTGGYEQY
TRBJ2-7 | TRBV21-1 | ASSKEPGGPYEQY
TRBJ1-6 | TRBV15 | ATSSWGDVGNSPLH
TRBJ2-7 | TRBV28 | ASSLPRFEGSSYEQY
TRBJ1-2 | TRBV2 | ATPGQLGINYGYT
TRBJ2-6 | TRBV23-1 | ASSQTSDRDTTGANVLT
TRBJ1-5 | TRBV19 | ASTVQGTGRRQPQH
TRBJ2-2 | TRBV7-9 | ASSLLRDRAASGELF
TRBJ2-2 | TRBV9 | ASSSTTGELF
TRBJ1-6 | TRBV19 | ASSIDNDRTERDSPLH
TRBJ1-2 | TRBV2 | ASSRTANYGYT
TRBJ1-2 | TRBV13 | ATSPGGRGYGYT
TRBJ2-7 | TRBV7-9 | ASSLLGAPYEQY
TRBJ2-7 | TRBV7-2 | ASSLVAGSYEQY
TRBJ1-4 | TRBV4-1 | ASSQETGDGEKLF
TRBJ1-2 | TRBV27 | ASSSGNYGYT
TRBJ1-5 | TRBV6-6 | ASSSRSVRYNQPQH
TRBJ1-3 | TRBV28 | ASSLEFLGRDYSGNTIY
TRBJ1-1 | TRBV14 | ASSQGRRELTEAF
NA | TRBV9 | ASSAWDRGNEQY
TRBJ2-1 | TRBV7-9 | ASSHGTSGPYNEQF
TRBJ1-3 | TRBV5-1 | ASSLDRGSGNTIY
TRBJ1-2 | TRBV25-1 | ASKDGGGHYGYT
TRBJ1-6 | TRBV19 | ASSWLAYNSPLH
TRBJ1-3 | TRBV14 | ASSTRDRSSGNTIY
TRBJ1-2 | TRBV6-1 | ASKTGLTNYGYT
TRBJ2-7 | TRBV27 | ASSPGTGGFYEQY
TRBJ1-6 | TRBV5-6 | ASSLYQGNRGAPLH
TRBJ1-1 | TRBV30 | AWSPGRDRERTEAF
TRBJ2-5 | TRBV6-6 | ASRLSGGAQETQY
TRBJ1-2 | TRBV20-1 | SARDRGGYT
TRBJ1-4 | TRBV7-2 | ASSLRGNGVGYEKLF
TRBJ1-1 | TRBV2 | ASRDRGHDEAF
TRBJ1-1 | TRBV15 | ATSERGNTEAF
NA | TRBV7-2 | ASSPRERGVYEQY
TRBJ2-1 | TRBV11-2 | ASSLALRSSYNEQF
TRBJ1-2 | TRBV5-6 | ASSPGTGFNYGYT
TRBJ2-7 | TRBV10-2 | ASSEGAGGEQY
TRBJ1-1 | TRBV10-3 | AIRQQGLKTEAF
TRBJ1-1 | TRBV11-2 | ASSLAPGTGNTEAF
TRBJ2-7 | TRBV9 | ASSLLPGRGYEQY
TRBJ2-7 | TRBV27 | ASSFLGPLYEQY
TRBJ1-5 | TRBV7-9 | ASSFSRPGTRQPQH
TRBJ2-7 | TRBV7-9 | ASSFEGARTYEQY
TRBJ1-3 | TRBV10-3 | AISDESFRNTIY
TRBJ2-7 | TRBV27 | ASSLSRGEAYEQY
NA | TRBV13 | ASSPGRAYEQY
TRBJ1-2 | TRBV11-2 | ASSLNPGYGYT
TRBJ2-7 | TRBV9 | ASSVRTGSVYEQY
TRBJ1-6 | TRBV21-1 | ASSKERVGDNSPLH
TRBJ2-7 | TRBV16 | ASSQGETGDTYEQY